These 32 T cell receptor beta chains originate from one sample sequenced in a study of cytomegalovirus exposure and HLA in healthy donors. Vbeta (60) and Jbeta (13) primers were used in the PCR. This table comes from immunoSEQ multiplex PCR, and its TCRdb copy is limited to in-frame clones, with some not included. The data show 100,000 to 150,000 clones, more than 60% seen once. Material: PBMCs. These receptors were taken from a woman aged 40 to 50 in good health and CMV-seropositive.

The chain employs TRBV10-3 and TRBJ2-1; D is perhaps TRBD2 (7 bases). V dropped 2 bases and J dropped 7 bases, with 15 bases sitting between them. The CDR3 length is 15 residues. Germline CDR1 reads ENHRY; CDR2 reads SYGVKD. The CDR3 DNA reads as TGTGCCATCAGTGAGGAGGGGGGGCCCGGTAATGAGCAGTTCTTC. As protein: CAISEEGGPGNEQFF.

This chain links TRBV15 with TRBJ1-1; no clear D. The CDR3 runs to 16 residues. The V end lost 4 bases, the J end lost 10 bases, and 25 bases lay between the germline ends. The germline CDR1 and CDR2 sequences are LNHNV and YYDKDF (reference sequence). The CDR3, as DNA: TGTGCCACCAGCACCCGTACTGGGCTCCCCCTGGGCCGAGCTTTCTTT. This translates into CATSTRTGLPLGRAFF.

This chain uses TRBV10-3 with TRBJ2-5, with D possibly being TRBD1 (5 bases). The CDR3 runs to 16 residues. Germline-derived CDR1 and CDR2 are ENHRY and SYGVKD. V was trimmed by 0 bases and J by 3 bases, leaving 14 bases between them. As DNA, the CDR3 is TGTGCCATCAGTGAGTCCCTGGGCAGGGATGAAGAGACCCAGTACTTC. Translation gives CAISESLGRDEETQYF.

The rearrangement uses TRBV7-9 and TRBJ2-1, with D perhaps TRBD2 (6 bases). V gave up 4 bases and J gave up 8 bases, with 15 bases separating them. Germline V gene lookup returns CDR1 SEHNR and CDR2 FQNEAQ (reference sequence). There are 14 residues in the CDR3. CDR3 DNA sequence: TGTGCCAGCAGCTGGGGGGTCCGGGTCCATGAGCAGTTCTTC. This translates into CASSWGVRVHEQFF. The whole variable domain, filled in from reference TRBV7-9 and TRBJ2-1, reads DTGVSQNPRHKITKRGQNVTFRCDPISEHNRLYWYRQTLGQGPEFLTYFQNEAQLEKSRLLSDRFSAERPKGSFSTLEIQRTEQGDSAMYLCASSWGVRVHEQFFGPGTRLTVL.

This chain connects TRBV19 to TRBJ1-2, with 7 bases aligning to TRBD1. Germline-derived CDR1 and CDR2 are LNHDA and SQIVND (reference sequence). Trimming removed 7 bases from V and 3 bases from J; junction bases left unmatched: 8. The CDR3 totals 14 residues. DNA of the CDR3: TGTGCCAGTACACCAACCGGACAGGACTATGGCTACACCTTC. Translating gives CASTPTGQDYGYTF.

This chain links TRBV28 with TRBJ1-1; D may be TRBD1 (6 bases). The V and J ends lost 2 bases and 5 bases respectively, with 24 bases between them. Germline CDR1 and CDR2: MDHEN and SYDVKM. The CDR3 has 18 amino acids. The CDR3 sequence: CASSLTGQGLSGWTEAFF. The CDR3 DNA reads as TGTGCCAGCAGTTTAACCGGCCAGGGGTTGTCGGGATGGACTGAAGCTTTCTTT. The full variable domain, with the rest looked up from reference TRBV28 and TRBJ1-1, is DVKVTQSSRYLVKRTGEKVFLECVQDMDHENMFWYRQDPGLGLRLIYFSYDVKMKEKGDIPEGYSVSREKKERFSLILESASTNQTSMYLCASSLTGQGLSGWTEAFFGQGTRLTVV.

The CDR3 DNA follows: TGCAGCGTGGTACAGAGGGACTCTGGAAACACCATATATTTT. Protein: CSVVQRDSGNTIYF. The V and J genes are TRBV29-1 and TRBJ1-3, with D unresolved. There are 14 residues in the CDR3. The germline V gene encodes CDR1 SQVTM and CDR2 ANQGSEA. Between the trimmed V and J ends, which lost 6 bases and 0 bases, there was a span of 12 bases.

This rearrangement joins TRBV7-9 to TRBJ2-5, with D possibly matching TRBD1 (5 bases). The J call could be wrong; TRBJ2-7 is a better fit for the DNA end. This CDR3 has 14 amino acids. Germline values: CDR1 SEHNR, CDR2 FQNEAQ (reference sequence). The CDR3: CASSSWGDTYEQYF. The CDR3, as DNA: TGTGCCAGCAGCTCCTGGGGCGATACGTACGAGCAGTACTTC.

V and J are TRBV20-1 and TRBJ1-2; 7 nucleotides align to TRBD1. There are 10 residues in the CDR3. V lost 6 bases to trimming and J lost 8 bases; unmatched junction nucleotides: 3. From germline, CDR1 is DFQATT and CDR2 SNEGSKA (reference sequence). The CDR3 here is CSATGQGYTF. CDR3 DNA sequence: TGCAGTGCCACGGGACAGGGCTACACCTTC.

V and J are TRBV19 and TRBJ1-5; D is perhaps TRBD1 (6 bases). The CDR3 has 12 residues. From germline, CDR1 is LNHDA and CDR2 SQIVND (reference sequence). V lost 7 bases and J lost 4, with 8 bases in between. The CDR3 loop reads CASNQGNQPQHF. The CDR3 DNA follows: TGTGCCAGTAATCAGGGGAATCAGCCCCAGCATTTT. Combining the CDR3 with reference TRBV19 and TRBJ1-5 gives the whole variable domain DGGITQSPKYLFRKEGQNVTLSCEQNLNHDAMYWYRQDPGQGLRLIYYSQIVNDFQKGDIAEGYSVSREKKESFPLTVTSAQKNPTAFYLCASNQGNQPQHFGDGTRLSIL.

The chain combines TRBV9 with TRBJ2-6; 10 nucleotides align to TRBD1. The germline CDR1 and CDR2 sequences are SGDLS and YYNGEE. The junction had 9 bases not matched to a gene; V was cut back by 0 bases and J by 3 bases. This CDR3 is 19 amino acids long. CDR3 region: CASSVATRQGAIGANVLTF. CDR3 nucleotides: TGTGCCAGCAGCGTAGCTACGAGACAGGGGGCGATTGGGGCCAACGTCCTGACTTTC.

The gene calls are TRBV11-3 and TRBJ2-7; D not certain. Germline V CDR1 and CDR2: SGHNT, YENEEA. Trimming took off 5 bases at V and 6 bases at J, with 11 bases between the two ends. The CDR3 consists of 12 residues. CDR3 amino acids: CASSISGVEQYF. The CDR3 DNA reads TGTGCCAGCAGCATTTCCGGAGTCGAGCAGTACTTC.

The V gene is TRBV30, the J gene TRBJ2-5; 12 nucleotides align to TRBD2. CDR1 GTSNPN and CDR2 SVGIG come from the germline V gene (reference sequence). This CDR3 is 16 amino acids long. The J segment lost 7 bases and the V segment lost 1 base, leaving 10 bases of the junction unmatched. The CDR3 DNA is TGTGCCTGGAGTGAGAGGCTAGCGGGGGGGCAGGGGACCCAGTACTTC. Its translation is CAWSERLAGGQGTQYF. Complete variable domain (other parts from reference TRBV30 and TRBJ2-5): SQTIHQWPATLVQPVGSPLSLECTVEGTSNPNLYWYRQAAGRGLQLLFYSVGIGQISSEVPQNLSASRPQDRQFILSSKKLLLSDSGFYLCAWSERLAGGQGTQYFGPGTRLLVL.

The V gene is TRBV4-2, the J gene TRBJ2-7, with 8 bases that match TRBD1. CDR1 and CDR2 (germline): LGHNA, YNFKEQ. With V trimmed by 1 base and J by 6 bases, 8 bases remained unmatched. CDR3 length: 15 residues. For the CDR3, the DNA is TGTGCCAGCAGCCAAGTAGGAACAGGGGGAAGCGAGCAGTACTTC. The encoded protein is CASSQVGTGGSEQYF.

The table lists this clone with a few counts. The rearrangement uses TRBV7-2 and TRBJ1-2, with D tentatively TRBD1 (6 bases). V lost 6 bases and J 1 base, leaving 15 bases between the germline ends. This CDR3 has 15 amino acids. Germline-derived CDR1 and CDR2 are SGHTA and FQGNSA. The CDR3 region is CASRGQGNRNYGYTF. The CDR3 DNA is TGTGCCAGCAGAGGCCAGGGGAATCGTAACTATGGCTACACCTTC.

V and J are TRBV7-7 and TRBJ1-4; 8 bases are shared with TRBD1. The CDR3 spans 15 residues. CDR1 SSHAT and CDR2 FNYEAQ come from the germline V gene (reference sequence). J was trimmed by 3 bases and V by 3 bases; bases with no gene match: 3. The CDR3 bases are TGTGCCAGCAGCTTGAGGACAGGGCCTAATGAAAAACTGTTTTTT. Residues: CASSLRTGPNEKLFF.

The V call is TRBV18, the J call TRBJ1-1; perhaps TRBD1 as D (6 bases). This CDR3 has 14 residues. V was clipped by 3 bases and J by 1 base, with 9 bases between them. Germline CDR1 reads KGHSH; CDR2 reads LQKENI. The DNA for the CDR3 is TGTGCCAGCTCACCCTTGGGACAGAACACTGAAGCTTTCTTT. Its protein is CASSPLGQNTEAFF.

The chain uses TRBV7-2 and TRBJ1-1; TRBD1 is a possible D gene (5 bases). V was pared by 0 bases and J by 5 bases, with 16 bases between. The CDR3 covers 16 residues. Per germline, CDR1 SGHTA and CDR2 FQGNSA. CDR3 region: CASSLALSGGRTEAFF. CDR3 in DNA: TGTGCCAGCAGCTTAGCGCTTTCGGGGGGTAGGACTGAAGCTTTCTTT.

This clone was picked up a small number of times. This chain joins TRBV11-2 and TRBJ2-1; no reliable D call. There are 16 residues in the CDR3. Trimming left V 2 bases short and J 0 bases short, with 11 bases between. The germline CDR1 and CDR2 sequences are SGHAT and FQNNGV. CDR3 loop: CASSLSIEYSYNEQFF. CDR3 in DNA: TGTGCCAGCAGCTTATCTATAGAATACTCCTACAATGAGCAGTTCTTC. Full variable domain (rest looked up from reference TRBV11-2 and TRBJ2-1): EAGVAQSPRYKIIEKRQSVAFWCNPISGHATLYWYQQILGQGPKLLIQFQNNGVVDDSQLPKDRFSAERLKGVDSTLKIQPAKLEDSAVYLCASSLSIEYSYNEQFFGPGTRLTVL.

This sequence joins TRBV27 and TRBJ2-7; TRBD2 aligns across 8 bases. Germline V lookup: CDR1 MNHEY, CDR2 SMNVEV (reference sequence). The CDR3 loop spans 15 amino acids. J was trimmed by 0 bases and V by 4 bases; bases with no gene match: 5. This CDR3 reads CASSWSGSPSYEQYF. In DNA, the CDR3 is TGTGCCAGCAGTTGGAGCGGGAGCCCCTCCTACGAGCAGTACTTC.

The chain carries TRBV7-2 and TRBJ2-1, with a weak D call TRBD1 (6 bases). This CDR3 comprises 16 residues. V was trimmed by 4 bases and J by 0 bases, leaving 13 bases between them. Germline V gives CDR1 SGHTA, CDR2 FQGNSA. In DNA form, the CDR3 reads TGTGCCAGCAGCTCCCCCGGGACACGCTCCTACAATGAGCAGTTCTTC. This gives the protein CASSSPGTRSYNEQFF.

J is TRBJ2-1 and V is TRBV5-1; a weak D match, TRBD1 (6 bases). With 3 bases removed from V and 0 bases from J, the gap between germline ends came to 10 bases. Looked up from germline, CDR1 is SGHRS and CDR2 is YFSETQ. The CDR3 totals 15 residues. The CDR3 sequence: CASSWTESSYNEQFF. The CDR3 DNA reads TGCGCCAGCAGCTGGACAGAGAGCTCCTACAATGAGCAGTTCTTC.

This clone was counted only a few times. The chain has TRBV7-2 and TRBJ1-1; 9 nucleotides match TRBD1. The CDR3 extends over 15 amino acids. CDR1 and CDR2 from the germline V gene are SGHTA and FQGNSA. J lost 2 bases, V lost 1 base, and 2 bases had no gene match. The CDR3 region is CASSLGTGANTEAFF. CDR3 sequence (DNA): TGTGCCAGCAGCTTAGGGACAGGGGCAAACACTGAAGCTTTCTTT.

This chain uses TRBV28 with TRBJ2-1; 8 bases fit TRBD2. Per the germline V gene, CDR1 is MDHEN and CDR2 is SYDVKM. After removal of 4 bases from V and 15 bases from J, the junction contained 14 bases not matched to a gene. This CDR3 has 14 amino acids. The CDR3 DNA sequence: TGTGCCAGCAGTTCAATCCGGGGGGGGTTAAGGCGGTTCTTC. Translating it yields CASSSIRGGLRRFF. Variable domain in full (rest from reference TRBV28 and TRBJ2-1): DVKVTQSSRYLVKRTGEKVFLECVQDMDHENMFWYRQDPGLGLRLIYFSYDVKMKEKGDIPEGYSVSREKKERFSLILESASTNQTSMYLCASSSIRGGLRRFFGPGTRLTVL.

The chain combines TRBV12-5 with TRBJ1-4; 7 bases agree with TRBD1. Germline CDR1 and CDR2: LGHNT and FRNRAP. CDR3 length: 14 residues. The trim removed 11 bases at V and 5 bases at J, leaving 11 bases unmatched. CDR3 sequence reads: CARQAGQRNEKLFF. The CDR3 DNA follows: TGTGCTCGTCAGGCGGGACAGCGGAATGAAAAACTGTTTTTT.

V usage is TRBV29-1 and J usage is TRBJ1-1; D unclear. The CDR3 consists of 11 residues. Germline V gene data show CDR1 as SQVTM and CDR2 as ANQGSEA. V lost 6 bases and J 7 bases, leaving 12 bases between the germline ends. CDR3 sequence (DNA): TGCAGCGTAGCGACGGATGGTGAAGCTTTCTTT. It yields the protein CSVATDGEAFF.

The count of this clone is one. V is TRBV19 and J is TRBJ1-1; D uncertain. Germline V lookup: CDR1 LNHDA, CDR2 SQIVND (reference sequence). The CDR3 has 13 amino acids. Trimming removed 0 bases at V and 3 bases at J, with 5 bases between. The CDR3 bases are TGTGCCAGTAGTATAGACCGGGACACTGAAGCTTTCTTT. Translating it yields CASSIDRDTEAFF.

CDR3 sequence: CASSLEYGGNTEAFF. The CDR3 DNA is TGTGCCAGCAGCTTAGAGTACGGAGGGAACACTGAAGCTTTCTTT. The rearrangement joins TRBV11-2 to TRBJ1-1; D not resolved. This CDR3 has 15 amino acids. Germline CDR1 and CDR2: SGHAT and FQNNGV. The V and J ends lost 0 bases and 1 base respectively, with 9 bases between them.

The chain employs TRBV5-1 and TRBJ2-2; TRBD2 might be the D (6 bases). The ends were cut back, 0 bases at V and 7 bases at J, with 13 bases in the middle. This CDR3 comprises 15 residues. CDR1 is SGHRS, CDR2 YFSETQ, per germline. The CDR3 DNA reads as TGCGCCAGCAGCTTGGCCCCTGGGGGAGGCGGGGAGCTGTTTTTT. Amino acid sequence: CASSLAPGGGGELFF.

The chain links TRBV7-9 to TRBJ2-2; a weak D match, TRBD2 (6 bases). Germline CDR1 is SEHNR and CDR2 is FQNEAQ (reference sequence). There are 16 residues in the CDR3. The V end was cut by 0 bases, the J end by 6 bases, with 14 bases between. This CDR3 is CASSLATRYFPGELFF. As DNA, the CDR3 is TGTGCCAGCAGCTTAGCGACTAGATATTTCCCCGGGGAGCTGTTTTTT.

The rearrangement links TRBV7-8 to TRBJ1-4, with D unresolved. The CDR3 length is 15 residues. V gave up 1 base and J gave up 8 bases, with 14 bases separating them. Germline lookup yields CDR1 SGHVS and CDR2 FQNEAQ. The chain's CDR3 is CASSLEQSFWEKLFF. In DNA, the CDR3 is TGTGCCAGCAGCTTAGAACAGAGCTTTTGGGAAAAACTGTTTTTT. The full variable domain, its missing parts supplied by reference TRBV7-8 and TRBJ1-4, is GAGVSQSPRYKVAKRGQDVALRCDPISGHVSLFWYQQALGQGPEFLTYFQNEAQLDKSGLPSDRFFAERPEGSVSTLKIQRTQQEDSAVYLCASSLEQSFWEKLFFGSGTQLSVL.

The rearrangement uses TRBV20-1 and TRBJ1-1; D uncertain. In germline, CDR1 is DFQATT, CDR2 SNEGSKA (reference sequence). The CDR3 spans 11 residues. V lost 1 base to trimming and J lost 8 bases, with 8 bases between them. The chain's CDR3 is CSARGLTEAFF. CDR3 DNA: TGCAGTGCTAGAGGACTGACGGAAGCTTTCTTT.